These 14 T cell receptor beta chains share one sample of origin, sequenced in a study of chemoradiotherapy in HPV16-positive cancers. This table comes from immunoSEQ multiplex PCR, and its TCRdb copy is limited to in-frame clones, with some not included. The sample holds some 10,000 clones, 80% to 85% seen once. The source material was blood, sampled from a patient who underwent chemoradiotherapy. The receptors were sampled from a human donor with HPV-associated anogenital cancer.

The table lists this clone with a few counts. The gene calls are TRBV27 and TRBJ1-4; a possible D gene is TRBD1 (6 bases). Between the trimmed V and J ends, which lost 5 bases and 4 bases, there was a span of 17 bases. CDR1 and CDR2 from the germline V gene are MNHEY and SMNVEV (reference sequence). This CDR3 has 16 amino acids. This CDR3 is CASSPNTGIFNEKLFF. In DNA form, the CDR3 reads TGTGCCAGCAGTCCAAATACAGGGATCTTTAATGAAAAACTGTTTTTT.

This sequence joins TRBV11-2 and TRBJ1-5, with 7 bases that match TRBD1. Germline CDR1 is SGHAT and CDR2 is FQNNGV. The CDR3 is 16 amino acids. Trimming took 2 bases from V and 7 from J; bases not matched to a gene: 11. CDR3 amino acids: CASSLSPGTVLQPQHF. The CDR3 DNA follows: TGTGCCAGCAGCTTAAGCCCGGGGACAGTTCTACAGCCCCAGCATTTT.

The chain links TRBV7-8 to TRBJ1-2; 7 nucleotides match TRBD1. Trimming removed 5 bases from V and 8 bases from J; junction bases left unmatched: 23. The CDR3 covers 18 residues. Looked up from germline, CDR1 is SGHVS and CDR2 is FQNEAQ. CDR3 sequence reads: CASSITPNYRGHDWGYTF. CDR3 bases: TGTGCCAGCAGCATTACGCCAAATTACAGGGGACACGACTGGGGCTACACCTTC.

The chain carries TRBV27 and TRBJ1-1; maybe TRBD1 (6 bases). This CDR3 region has 14 residues. The ends were cut back, 2 bases at V and 1 base at J, with 8 bases in the middle. The germline CDR1 and CDR2 sequences are MNHEY and SMNVEV (reference sequence). This CDR3 is CASSLNRANTEAFF. CDR3 DNA: TGTGCCAGCAGTTTAAACAGGGCGAACACTGAAGCTTTCTTT.

This rearrangement joins TRBV5-5 to TRBJ2-5; D gene ambiguous. V was trimmed by 4 bases and J by 3 bases, leaving 7 bases between them. The CDR3 has 12 amino acids. Germline CDR1 is SGHKS and CDR2 is YYEKEE (reference sequence). CDR3 region: CASSQWEETQYF. The CDR3 nucleotides are TGTGCCAGCAGCCAGTGGGAAGAGACCCAGTACTTC.

The chain couples TRBV4-3 to TRBJ1-2, with D possibly matching TRBD1 (6 bases). Looked up from germline, CDR1 is LGHNA and CDR2 is YSLEER. The CDR3 extends over 15 amino acids. Trimming cost V 0 bases and J 4 bases, with 12 bases left between them. CDR3 in amino acids: CASSQDWTETYGYTF. The CDR3, as DNA: TGCGCCAGCAGCCAAGATTGGACAGAGACCTATGGCTACACCTTC.

The rearrangement joins TRBV5-6 to TRBJ2-7; 9 bases align to TRBD2. V gave up 0 bases and J gave up 0 bases; unmatched junction bases: 4. Germline V gene sequence: CDR1 SGHDT, CDR2 YYEEEE. There are 16 residues in the CDR3. CDR3 loop: CASSLASGVTSYEQYF. CDR3 nucleotides: TGTGCCAGCAGCTTGGCTAGCGGGGTTACCTCCTACGAGCAGTACTTC.

In this sample, this clone turned up a few times. The gene calls are TRBV2 and TRBJ1-6, with 7 nucleotides matching TRBD1. Germline loops: CDR1 SNHLY, CDR2 FYNNEI. The V gene end was trimmed by 6 bases and the J gene end by 0 bases; junction bases not matched to a gene: 2. This CDR3 is built from 15 residues. Here the CDR3 reads CASRPGGSYNSPLHF. CDR3 nucleotides: TGTGCCAGCAGACCAGGGGGCTCCTATAATTCACCCCTCCACTTT.

The CDR3 sequence is CASSVGPDKTYEQYF. CDR3 in DNA: TGTGCCAGCAGCGTAGGGCCAGATAAGACCTACGAGCAGTACTTC. The chain links TRBV9 to TRBJ2-7; D not certain. The CDR3 covers 15 residues. Trimming shortened V by 0 bases and J by 2 bases, and 12 bases separated the two germline ends. In germline, CDR1 is SGDLS, CDR2 YYNGEE.

V gene TRBV18 combines with J gene TRBJ2-5; TRBD2 matches at 8 bases. V dropped 3 bases and J dropped 1; count of bases not matched to a gene: 4. Germline values: CDR1 KGHSH, CDR2 LQKENI. The CDR3 runs to 15 residues. CDR3 protein: CASSPTSVGQETQYF. The CDR3 coding sequence is TGTGCCAGCTCACCGACTAGCGTGGGCCAAGAGACCCAGTACTTC.

The chain couples TRBV11-2 to TRBJ2-2, with TRBD2 as a possible D gene (5 bases). CDR1 is SGHAT and CDR2 is FQNNGV in the germline V gene. This CDR3 has 15 residues. Trimming took off 5 bases at V and 3 bases at J, with 13 bases between the two ends. CDR3 protein: CASSPGGSYTGELFF. DNA of the CDR3: TGTGCCAGCAGCCCAGGCGGGTCGTACACCGGGGAGCTGTTTTTT.

The V gene is TRBV5-4, the J gene TRBJ1-3; 8 bases line up with TRBD1. The CDR3 totals 15 residues. Germline CDR1 and CDR2: SGHNT and YYREEE (reference sequence). The V segment lost 4 bases and the J segment 4 bases; nucleotides outside the gene matches: 7. CDR3 sequence: CASSPGQGSGNTIYF. The DNA of the CDR3 is TGTGCCAGCAGCCCCGGACAGGGATCGGGAAACACCATATATTTT.

The V call is TRBV6-5, the J call TRBJ2-7, with D possibly matching TRBD1 (6 bases). V lost 8 bases to trimming and J lost 6 bases, with 17 bases between them. This CDR3 is built from 13 residues. In germline, CDR1 is MNHEY, CDR2 SVGAGI. CDR3 in amino acids: CASSRGLGGEQYF. CDR3 bases: TGTGCCAGCTCTCGTGGTCTAGGGGGCGAGCAGTACTTC.

V usage is TRBV7-2 and J usage is TRBJ1-3; D remains unclear. The CDR3 consists of 16 residues. V was clipped by 1 base and J by 3 bases, with 13 bases between them. Germline CDR1 and CDR2: SGHTA and FQGNSA. CDR3 sequence reads: CASSLEVGHGGNTIYF. The CDR3 nucleotides read TGTGCCAGCAGCTTAGAAGTGGGCCACGGTGGAAACACCATATATTTT.